Following are 17 T cell receptor beta chains from one sample sequenced in a study of blood T cell repertoires in COVID-19. Data came from immunoSEQ multiplex PCR; TCRdb stores just in-frame clones and leaves some out. The sample records about 170,000 clones, about 88% being singletons. Material for sequencing was peripheral blood. All receptors come from an elderly woman in a cohort sampled during active or convalescent COVID-19.

Here the CDR3 DNA reads TGTGCCAGCACCTGGCAGACAGGGGGTGAAGAGACCCAGTACTTC. Encoded protein: CASTWQTGGEETQYF. V usage is TRBV5-4 and J usage is TRBJ2-5; TRBD1 matches 9 bases. The CDR3 contains 15 residues. The germline V gene has CDR1 SGHNT and CDR2 YYREEE (reference sequence). The V and J ends lost 6 bases and 3 bases, in that order; junction bases with no gene match: 9.

The V gene is TRBV19, the J gene TRBJ1-5; D is undetermined. Germline V gene sequence: CDR1 LNHDA, CDR2 SQIVND (reference sequence). Trimming took 0 bases from V and 14 from J, leaving 11 bases between them. The CDR3 is 12 residues long. As DNA, the CDR3 is TGTGCCAGTAGTATAGATCGGGGTCGGAAGCATTTT. Encoded protein: CASSIDRGRKHF. The entire variable domain, with the rest obtained from reference TRBV19 and TRBJ1-5, is as follows: DGGITQSPKYLFRKEGQNVTLSCEQNLNHDAMYWYRQDPGQGLRLIYYSQIVNDFQKGDIAEGYSVSREKKESFPLTVTSAQKNPTAFYLCASSIDRGRKHFGDGTRLSIL.

The CDR3 region has the DNA TGTGCCAGCAGCCAAGTGAGGACAGGGCCTAACTATGGCTACACCTTC. Protein sequence: CASSQVRTGPNYGYTF. V is TRBV3-1 (or the pseudogene TRBV3-2) and J is TRBJ1-2; 8 nucleotides agree with TRBD1. Trimming cost V 1 base and J 0 bases; bases outside gene matches: 4. The CDR3 has 16 amino acids. Germline V gene data show CDR1 as LGHDT and CDR2 as YNNKEL (reference sequence).

The V gene is TRBV4-1, the J gene TRBJ1-2; D call uncertain. The V gene's germline CDR1 is MGHRA and CDR2 YSYEKL. V lost 3 bases to trimming and J lost 3 bases, with 14 bases between them. This CDR3 has 15 residues. The CDR3 loop reads CASSQGSPRHYGYTF. DNA of the CDR3: TGCGCCAGCAGCCAGGGGAGCCCACGGCACTATGGCTACACCTTC.

This clone was seen ten or more times. The rearrangement joins TRBV12-3 or TRBV12-4 to TRBJ2-7; TRBD1 aligns across 8 bases. V shed 8 bases and J 4 bases; nucleotides not matched to a gene: 7. The CDR3 loop spans 13 amino acids. The CDR3 nucleotides read TGTGCCAGCGGACAGGGAGGCCCTTACGAGCAGTACTTC. It codes for CASGQGGPYEQYF.

This clone has a single count. The chain has TRBV6-2 or TRBV6-3 and TRBJ2-7; 8 positions agree with TRBD1. CDR1 and CDR2 (germline): MNHEY, SVGEGT. With V trimmed by 2 bases and J by 5 bases, 8 bases remained unmatched. The CDR3 runs 15 residues. This CDR3 reads CASSYRAQGGDEQYF. The CDR3, as DNA: TGTGCCAGCAGTTACAGGGCACAGGGGGGCGACGAGCAGTACTTC.

This clone was recorded once. This rearrangement joins TRBV11-3 to TRBJ2-1; a possible D gene is TRBD1 (5 bases). The V gene's germline CDR1 is SGHNT and CDR2 YENEEA. Trimming removed 5 bases at V and 4 bases at J, with 9 bases between. The CDR3 spans 13 residues. For the CDR3, the DNA is TGTGCCAGCAGCCACCAGGGATACAATGAGCAGTTCTTC. Protein: CASSHQGYNEQFF.

This chain links TRBV2 with TRBJ1-6; D gene uncertain. V was cut by 7 bases and J by 9 bases, with 13 bases left in between. The germline gives CDR1 SNHLY, CDR2 FYNNEI. This CDR3 is built from 13 residues. In nucleotides, the CDR3 is TGTGCCAGCATAGAGTCCGCCCGTTCACCCCTCCACTTT. Translated: CASIESARSPLHF.

The chain uses TRBV5-1 and TRBJ2-5; 8 bases are a match to TRBD1. The CDR3 length is 16 residues. Germline V gene sequence: CDR1 SGHRS, CDR2 YFSETQ. V lost 0 bases to trimming and J lost 1 base; unmatched junction nucleotides: 5. The CDR3 region has the DNA TGCGCCAGCAGCTTGGGGGCCAGGGGGCCCCAAGAGACCCAGTACTTC. Its translation is CASSLGARGPQETQYF.

Many counts were recorded for this clone. The J gene is TRBJ1-3, the V gene TRBV2; 8 nucleotides agree with TRBD1. Looked up from germline, CDR1 is SNHLY and CDR2 is FYNNEI. V was clipped by 6 bases and J by 6 bases; unmatched bases: 7. This CDR3 contains 14 residues. The CDR3 coding sequence is TGTGCCAGCAGGGGACAGGTCGCCTCAAACACCATATATTTT. It yields the protein CASRGQVASNTIYF.

This clone is a singleton in its sample. The chain couples TRBV11-2 to TRBJ2-1; TRBD2 aligns across 11 bases. Germline V CDR1 and CDR2: SGHAT, FQNNGV. The CDR3 sequence is 15 residues long. The junction had 2 bases not matched to a gene; V was cut back by 4 bases and J by 3 bases. The CDR3 DNA follows: TGTGCCAGCAGCTATGGACTAGCGGGCTACAATGAGCAGTTCTTC. This translates into CASSYGLAGYNEQFF.

The chain links TRBV4-1 to TRBJ1-1; TRBD1 might be the D (6 bases). In germline, CDR1 is MGHRA, CDR2 YSYEKL. The length of the CDR3 is 16 residues. V lost 1 base and J lost 1, with 13 bases in between. CDR3 DNA sequence: TGCGCCAGCAGCCAAGCTGCAAGGGGGGGGAACACTGAAGCTTTCTTT. As protein: CASSQAARGGNTEAFF.

The chain has TRBV28 and TRBJ2-5, with TRBD1 as a possible D gene (5 bases). Between the trimmed V and J ends, which lost 2 bases and 7 bases, there was a span of 17 bases. Germline V gene sequence: CDR1 MDHEN, CDR2 SYDVKM. CDR3 length equals 15 residues. The CDR3 bases are TGTGCCAGCAGTTTAGGGGCCTTTGGGCATGGGACCCAGTACTTC. Translated, it gives CASSLGAFGHGTQYF.

The chain recombines TRBV3-1 (or the pseudogene TRBV3-2) with TRBJ1-1; weak D call: TRBD1 (5 bases). Germline CDR1 LGHDT, CDR2 YNNKEL (reference sequence). V shed 4 bases and J shed 4 bases, with 13 bases lying between them. The CDR3 sequence is 14 residues long. This chain's CDR3 is CASSLTGRGTEAFF. The CDR3 DNA follows: TGTGCCAGCAGCCTCACAGGTCGAGGCACTGAAGCTTTCTTT.

The CDR3 region is CASSRNWGSVEQYF. The CDR3 DNA follows: TGTGCCAGCAGTCGCAACTGGGGCTCAGTTGAGCAGTACTTC. The genes are TRBV6-5 and TRBJ2-7, with D possibly TRBD1 on 5 matching bases. This CDR3 is 14 amino acids long. Germline values: CDR1 MNHEY, CDR2 SVGAGI. The germline V and J ends were trimmed by 5 bases and 7 bases, with 18 bases remaining between them.

The rearrangement links TRBV9 to TRBJ1-6; 7 nucleotides agree with TRBD1. Germline V gene lookup returns CDR1 SGDLS and CDR2 YYNGEE. CDR3 length: 15 residues. Trimming took 4 bases from V and 7 from J; bases not matched to a gene: 8. The chain's CDR3 is CASSSQTGPNSPLHF. The CDR3 DNA is TGTGCCAGCAGCTCTCAGACAGGGCCAAATTCACCCCTCCACTTT.

V and J are TRBV6-1 and TRBJ1-6; 7 nucleotides align to TRBD1. CDR1 is MNHNS and CDR2 is SASEGT in the germline V gene. The CDR3 totals 20 residues. V was clipped by 2 bases and J by 5 bases; unmatched bases: 18. The CDR3 is CASSEPIGTDLHRDNSPLHF. The CDR3 DNA sequence: TGTGCCAGCAGTGAACCCATCGGGACAGATCTCCACCGGGATAATTCACCCCTCCACTTT.